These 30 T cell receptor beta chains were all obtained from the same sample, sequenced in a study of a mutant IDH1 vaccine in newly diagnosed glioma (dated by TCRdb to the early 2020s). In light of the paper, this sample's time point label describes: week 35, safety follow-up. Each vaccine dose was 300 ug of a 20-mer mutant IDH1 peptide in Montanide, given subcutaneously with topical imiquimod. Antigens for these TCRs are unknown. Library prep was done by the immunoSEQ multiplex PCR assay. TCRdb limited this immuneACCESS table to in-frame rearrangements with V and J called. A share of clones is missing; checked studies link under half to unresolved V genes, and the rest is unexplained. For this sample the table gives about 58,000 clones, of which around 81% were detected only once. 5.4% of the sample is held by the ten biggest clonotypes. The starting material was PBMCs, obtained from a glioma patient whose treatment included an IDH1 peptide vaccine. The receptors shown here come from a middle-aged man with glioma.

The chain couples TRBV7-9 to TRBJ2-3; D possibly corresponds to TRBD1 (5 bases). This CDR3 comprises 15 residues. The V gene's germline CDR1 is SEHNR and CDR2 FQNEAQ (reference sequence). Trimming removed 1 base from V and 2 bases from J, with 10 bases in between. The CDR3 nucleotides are TGTGCCAGCAGCTTAGGTCAGGGAAACACAGATACGCAGTATTTT. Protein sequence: CASSLGQGNTDTQYF.

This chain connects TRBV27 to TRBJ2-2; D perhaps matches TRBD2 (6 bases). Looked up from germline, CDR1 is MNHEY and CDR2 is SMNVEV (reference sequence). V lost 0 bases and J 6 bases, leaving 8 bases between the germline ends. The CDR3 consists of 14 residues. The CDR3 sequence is CASSLSRGAGELFF. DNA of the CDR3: TGTGCCAGCAGTTTATCGCGGGGTGCCGGGGAGCTGTTTTTT.

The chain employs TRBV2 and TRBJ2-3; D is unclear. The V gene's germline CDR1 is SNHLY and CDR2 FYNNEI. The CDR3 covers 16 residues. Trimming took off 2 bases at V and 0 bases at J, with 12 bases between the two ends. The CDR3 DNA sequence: TGTGCCAGCAGTGAAAGAGCGCGAGCTAGCACAGATACGCAGTATTTT. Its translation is CASSERARASTDTQYF.

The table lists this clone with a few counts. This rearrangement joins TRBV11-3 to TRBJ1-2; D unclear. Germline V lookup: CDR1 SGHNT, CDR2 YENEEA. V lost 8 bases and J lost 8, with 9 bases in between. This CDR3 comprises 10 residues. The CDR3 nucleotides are TGTGCCAGCGAAGGCAGAGGCTACACCTTC. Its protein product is CASEGRGYTF.

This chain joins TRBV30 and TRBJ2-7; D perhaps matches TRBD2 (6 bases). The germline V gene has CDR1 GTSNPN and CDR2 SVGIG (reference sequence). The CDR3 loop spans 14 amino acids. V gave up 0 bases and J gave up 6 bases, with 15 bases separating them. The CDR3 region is CAWSVTGGAFEQYF. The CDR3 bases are TGTGCCTGGAGTGTTACCGGGGGAGCGTTCGAGCAGTACTTC.

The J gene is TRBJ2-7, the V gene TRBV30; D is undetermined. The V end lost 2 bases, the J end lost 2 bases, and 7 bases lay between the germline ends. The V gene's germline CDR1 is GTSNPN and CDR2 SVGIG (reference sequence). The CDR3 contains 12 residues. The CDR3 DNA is TGTGCCTGGAGTATTTCAACCTACGAGCAGTACTTC. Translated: CAWSISTYEQYF.

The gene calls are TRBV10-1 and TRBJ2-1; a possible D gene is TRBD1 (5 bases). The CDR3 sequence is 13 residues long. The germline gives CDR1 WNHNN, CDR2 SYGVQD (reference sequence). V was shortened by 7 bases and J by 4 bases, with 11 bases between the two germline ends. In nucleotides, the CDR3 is TGCGCCAGCAATGACAGAGCTTACAATGAGCAGTTCTTC. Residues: CASNDRAYNEQFF.

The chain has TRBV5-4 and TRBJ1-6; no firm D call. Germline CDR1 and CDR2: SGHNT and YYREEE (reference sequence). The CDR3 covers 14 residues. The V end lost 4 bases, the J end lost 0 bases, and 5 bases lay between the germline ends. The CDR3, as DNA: TGTGCCAGCAGCCCCCGCTCCTATAATTCACCCCTCCACTTT. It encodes CASSPRSYNSPLHF.

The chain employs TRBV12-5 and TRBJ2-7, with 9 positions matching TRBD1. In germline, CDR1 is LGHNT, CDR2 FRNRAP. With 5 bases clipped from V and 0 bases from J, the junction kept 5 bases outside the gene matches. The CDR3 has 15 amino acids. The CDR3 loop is CASGTGQGSSYEQYF. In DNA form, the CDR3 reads TGTGCTAGTGGTACAGGACAGGGGAGCTCCTACGAGCAGTACTTC.

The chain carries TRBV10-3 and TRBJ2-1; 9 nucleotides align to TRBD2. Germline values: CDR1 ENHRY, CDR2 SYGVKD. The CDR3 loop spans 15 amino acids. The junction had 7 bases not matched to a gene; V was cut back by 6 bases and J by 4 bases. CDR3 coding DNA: TGTGCCATCAGGCCGGGACTAGCTAATTACAATGAGCAGTTCTTC. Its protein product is CAIRPGLANYNEQFF.

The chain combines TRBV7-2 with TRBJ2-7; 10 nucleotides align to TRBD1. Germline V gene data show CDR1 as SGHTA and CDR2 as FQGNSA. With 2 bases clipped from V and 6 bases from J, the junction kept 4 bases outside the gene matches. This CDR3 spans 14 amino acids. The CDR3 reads CASSLSGTGAEQYF. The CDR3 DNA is TGTGCCAGCAGCTTATCGGGGACAGGGGCCGAGCAGTACTTC.

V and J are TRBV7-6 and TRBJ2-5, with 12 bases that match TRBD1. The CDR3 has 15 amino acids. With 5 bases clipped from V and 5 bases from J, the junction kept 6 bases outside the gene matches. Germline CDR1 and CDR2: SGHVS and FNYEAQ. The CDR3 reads CASSIGTGGGETQYF. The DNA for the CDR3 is TGTGCCAGCAGCATCGGGACAGGGGGCGGGGAGACCCAGTACTTC.

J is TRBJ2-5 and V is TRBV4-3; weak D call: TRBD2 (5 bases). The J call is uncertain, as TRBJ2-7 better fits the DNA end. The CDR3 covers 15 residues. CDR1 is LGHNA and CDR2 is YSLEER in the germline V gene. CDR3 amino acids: CASSQERVRSYEQYF. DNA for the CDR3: TGCGCCAGCAGCCAAGAGAGGGTCCGATCCTACGAGCAGTACTTC.

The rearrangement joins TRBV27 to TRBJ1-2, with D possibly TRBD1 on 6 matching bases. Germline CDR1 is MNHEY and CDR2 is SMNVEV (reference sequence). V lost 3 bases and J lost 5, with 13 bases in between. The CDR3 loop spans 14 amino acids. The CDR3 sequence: CASSFSGQIYGYTF. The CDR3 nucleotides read TGTGCCAGCAGTTTTTCCGGACAGATATATGGCTACACCTTC.

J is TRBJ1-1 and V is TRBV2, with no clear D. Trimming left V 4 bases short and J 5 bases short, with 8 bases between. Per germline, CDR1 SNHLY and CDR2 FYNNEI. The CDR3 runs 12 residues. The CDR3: CASSAGGTEAFF. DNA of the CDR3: TGTGCCAGCAGTGCTGGCGGGACTGAAGCTTTCTTT.

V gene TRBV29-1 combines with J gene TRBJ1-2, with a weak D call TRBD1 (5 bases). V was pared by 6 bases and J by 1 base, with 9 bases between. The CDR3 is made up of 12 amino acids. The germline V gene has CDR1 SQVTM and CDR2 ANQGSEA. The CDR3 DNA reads TGCAGCGTAATCCAGGGTAACTATGGCTACACCTTC. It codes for CSVIQGNYGYTF.

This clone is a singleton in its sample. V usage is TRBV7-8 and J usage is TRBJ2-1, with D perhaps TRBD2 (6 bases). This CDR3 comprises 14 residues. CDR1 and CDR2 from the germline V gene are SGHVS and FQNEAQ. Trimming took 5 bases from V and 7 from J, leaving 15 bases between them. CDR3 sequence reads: CASSPGLPWNEQFF. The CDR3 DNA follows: TGTGCCAGCAGCCCGGGACTCCCCTGGAATGAGCAGTTCTTC.

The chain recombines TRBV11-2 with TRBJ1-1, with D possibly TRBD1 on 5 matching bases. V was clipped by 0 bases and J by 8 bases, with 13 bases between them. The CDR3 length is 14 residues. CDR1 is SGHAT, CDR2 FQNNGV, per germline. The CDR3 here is CASSLDLGVREAFF. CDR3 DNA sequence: TGTGCCAGCAGCTTAGATCTAGGGGTCCGAGAAGCTTTCTTT.

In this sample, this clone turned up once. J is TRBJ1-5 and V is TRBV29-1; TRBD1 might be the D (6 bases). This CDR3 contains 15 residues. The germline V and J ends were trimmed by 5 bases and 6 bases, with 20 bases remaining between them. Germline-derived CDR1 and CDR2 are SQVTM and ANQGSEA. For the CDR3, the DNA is TGCAGCGTTTGCGAACAGGGTTGGGGTGGTCAGCCCCAGCATTTT. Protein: CSVCEQGWGGQPQHF.

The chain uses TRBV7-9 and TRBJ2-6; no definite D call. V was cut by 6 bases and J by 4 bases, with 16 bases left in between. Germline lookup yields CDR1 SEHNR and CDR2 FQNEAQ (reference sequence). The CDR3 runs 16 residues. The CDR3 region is CASSPRSRSGANVLTF. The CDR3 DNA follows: TGTGCCAGCAGTCCCCGGAGTCGTTCGGGGGCCAACGTCCTGACTTTC.

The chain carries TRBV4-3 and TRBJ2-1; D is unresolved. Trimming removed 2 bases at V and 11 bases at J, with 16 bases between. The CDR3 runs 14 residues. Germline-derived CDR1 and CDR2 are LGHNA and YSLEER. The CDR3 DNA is TGCGCCAGCAGCCAAAAATCATGGACGGCGCAGCAGTTCTTC. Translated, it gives CASSQKSWTAQQFF.

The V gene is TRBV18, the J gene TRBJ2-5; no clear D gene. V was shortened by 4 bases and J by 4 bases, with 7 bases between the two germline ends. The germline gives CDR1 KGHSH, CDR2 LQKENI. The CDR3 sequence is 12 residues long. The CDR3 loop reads CASSQVTETQYF. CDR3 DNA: TGTGCCAGCTCACAGGTAACAGAGACCCAGTACTTC. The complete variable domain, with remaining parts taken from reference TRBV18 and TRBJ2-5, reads NAGVMQNPRHLVRRRGQEARLRCSPMKGHSHVYWYRQLPEEGLKFMVYLQKENIIDESGMPKERFSAEFPKEGPSILRIQQVVRGDSAAYFCASSQVTETQYFGPGTRLLVL.

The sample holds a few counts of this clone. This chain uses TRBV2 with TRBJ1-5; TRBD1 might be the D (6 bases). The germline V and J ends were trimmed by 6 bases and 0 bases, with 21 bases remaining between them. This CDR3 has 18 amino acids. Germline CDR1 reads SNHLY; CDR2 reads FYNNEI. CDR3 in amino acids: CASRLGQSSAVSNQPQHF. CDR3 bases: TGTGCCAGCAGGCTAGGACAGTCCTCGGCTGTTAGCAATCAGCCCCAGCATTTT.

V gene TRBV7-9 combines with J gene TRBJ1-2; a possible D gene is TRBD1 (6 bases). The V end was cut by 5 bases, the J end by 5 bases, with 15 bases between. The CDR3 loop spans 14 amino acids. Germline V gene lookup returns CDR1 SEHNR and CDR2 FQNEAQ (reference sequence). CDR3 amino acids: CASSPDTGMYGYTF. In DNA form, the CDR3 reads TGTGCCAGCAGCCCAGACACAGGGATGTATGGCTACACCTTC.

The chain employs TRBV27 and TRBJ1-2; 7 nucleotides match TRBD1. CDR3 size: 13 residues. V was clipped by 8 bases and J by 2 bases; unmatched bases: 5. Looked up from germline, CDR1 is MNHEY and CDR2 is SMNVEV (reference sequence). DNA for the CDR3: TGTGCCAGCGCCTACAGGGGAAACTATGGCTACACCTTC. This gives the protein CASAYRGNYGYTF.

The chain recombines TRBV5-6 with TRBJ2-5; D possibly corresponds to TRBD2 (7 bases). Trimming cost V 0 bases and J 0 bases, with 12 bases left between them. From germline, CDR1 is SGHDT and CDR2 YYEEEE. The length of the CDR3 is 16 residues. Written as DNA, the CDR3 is TGTGCCAGCAGCTTGGTCGGGGGGCCGTACCAAGAGACCCAGTACTTC. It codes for CASSLVGGPYQETQYF.

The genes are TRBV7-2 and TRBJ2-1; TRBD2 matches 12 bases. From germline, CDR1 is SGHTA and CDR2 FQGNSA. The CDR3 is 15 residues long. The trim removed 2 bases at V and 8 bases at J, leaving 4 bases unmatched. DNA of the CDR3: TGTGCCAGCAGCTTACAGGCTAGCGGGGGGGATGAGCAGTTCTTC. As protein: CASSLQASGGDEQFF.

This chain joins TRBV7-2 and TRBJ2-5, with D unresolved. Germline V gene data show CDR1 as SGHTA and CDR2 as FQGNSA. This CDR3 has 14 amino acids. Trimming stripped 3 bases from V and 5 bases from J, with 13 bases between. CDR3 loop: CASSFVGSGETQYF. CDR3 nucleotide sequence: TGTGCCAGCAGCTTTGTCGGGTCCGGGGAGACCCAGTACTTC.

The DNA for the CDR3 is TGTGCCAGCAGTCAAGCCGGGAGCCAAGAGACCCAGTACTTC. Its translation is CASSQAGSQETQYF. V and J are TRBV27 and TRBJ2-5, with D tentatively TRBD2 (6 bases). V shed 5 bases and J shed 1 base, with 11 bases lying between them. From germline, CDR1 is MNHEY and CDR2 SMNVEV (reference sequence). CDR3 length: 14 amino acids.

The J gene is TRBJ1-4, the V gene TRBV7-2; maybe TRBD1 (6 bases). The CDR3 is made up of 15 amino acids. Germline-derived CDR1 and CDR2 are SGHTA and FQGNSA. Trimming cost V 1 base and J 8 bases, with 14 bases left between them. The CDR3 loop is CASSLVWGLEEKLFF. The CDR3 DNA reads TGTGCCAGCAGCTTAGTATGGGGGCTGGAAGAAAAACTGTTTTTT.